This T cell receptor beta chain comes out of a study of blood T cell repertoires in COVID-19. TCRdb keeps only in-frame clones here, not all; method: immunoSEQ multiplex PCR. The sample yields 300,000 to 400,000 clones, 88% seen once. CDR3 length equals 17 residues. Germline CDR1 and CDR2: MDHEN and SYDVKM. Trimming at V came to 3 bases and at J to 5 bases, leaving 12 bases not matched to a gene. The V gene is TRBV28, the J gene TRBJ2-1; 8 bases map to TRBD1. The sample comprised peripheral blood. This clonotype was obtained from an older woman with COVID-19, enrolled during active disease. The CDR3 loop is CASSFPRVGTGNNEQFF. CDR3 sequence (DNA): TGTGCCAGCAGTTTCCCTAGAGTCGGGACAGGTAACAATGAGCAGTTCTTC.